This T cell receptor (beta chain) was sequenced in a study of blood T cells in healthy people across ages. Study-level points and caveats: Measured against age, TCR beta diversity per million T cells decreased in a roughly linear manner. Because sorting was not performed, PBMCs prevented conclusive naive versus antigen-experienced comparison.

The CDR3 has 15 residues. V lost 6 bases, J lost 0 bases, and 16 bases lay in between. The germline V gene encodes CDR1 DFQATT and CDR2 SNEGSKA (reference sequence). A sample-barcoded 5' primer and a J-beta primer mix were used in a second PCR of roughly 6 to 12 cycles. TCRdb used MiXCR to reprocess the 5' RACE reads, holding one entry per CDR3 protein. The table lists hundreds of thousands of distinct CDR3 sequences, 46% of them singletons. This clonotype was found a few times. The antigen remains undetermined. Sequenced material: blood. This clonotype was obtained from an elderly man in good health. The chain is built from TRBV20-1 and TRBJ2-3, with a tentative D call TRBD1 (6 bases). The CDR3 region is CSAAGEIPSTDTQYF. The CDR3 region has the DNA TGCAGTGCCGCAGGGGAGATCCCTAGCACAGATACGCAGTATTTT.